These T cell receptor beta chains were read from a single sample in a study of blood T cell repertoires in COVID-19. This table comes from immunoSEQ multiplex PCR, and its TCRdb copy is limited to in-frame clones, with some not included. Of some 430,000 clones listed, 80% to 95% are singletons. The sequenced sample was PBMCs or T cells enriched from blood (not recorded which). The receptors here all came from a young man who had recovered from COVID-19. CDR3s include the opening cysteine and the closing phenylalanine or tryptophan. The order of the fields is V gene, J gene, clone size, D gene, CDR3 protein, CDR3 DNA. The D gene is left open where the match is weak. The size of a clone is reported for some rows only, either as once, few or many, or as a class for expanded clones.

V: TRBV5-1; J: TRBJ2-5; size: -; D: TRBD2; CDR3: CASSFGLAGEGQETQYF; DNA: TGCGCCAGCAGCTTCGGACTAGCGGGAGAGGGGCAAGAGACCCAGTACTTC
V: TRBV5-5; J: TRBJ1-6; size: -; D: -; CDR3: CASSRVGQLDSPLHF; DNA: TGTGCCAGCAGCAGAGTCGGACAGCTGGATTCACCCCTCCACTTT
V: TRBV30; J: TRBJ2-3; size: -; D: TRBD2; CDR3: CAWSVRAGVSTDTQYF; DNA: TGTGCCTGGAGTGTACGTGCGGGGGTCAGCACAGATACGCAGTATTTT
V: TRBV5-1; J: TRBJ2-5; size: -; D: TRBD2; CDR3: CASSSRAGAETQYF; DNA: TGCGCCAGCAGCAGCAGGGCGGGAGCAGAGACCCAGTACTTC
V: TRBV7-3; J: TRBJ2-7; size: -; D: -; CDR3: CASSQLPGAYEQYF; DNA: TGTGCCAGCAGTCAGCTACCCGGGGCCTACGAGCAGTACTTC
V: TRBV13; J: TRBJ1-1; size: -; D: TRBD1; CDR3: CASSAYRGVLAEAFF; DNA: TGTGCCAGCAGCGCATACAGGGGCGTTCTGGCTGAAGCTTTCTTT
V: TRBV5-1; J: TRBJ2-1; size: -; D: -; CDR3: CASSPGLSSHEQFF; DNA: TGCGCCAGCAGCCCCGGCCTTAGCAGCCATGAGCAGTTCTTC
V: TRBV2; J: TRBJ2-7; size: -; D: TRBD1; CDR3: CASLGDSSSYEQYF; DNA: TGTGCCAGCCTCGGGGACAGTAGCTCCTACGAGCAGTACTTC
V: TRBV11-2; J: TRBJ1-6; size: -; D: TRBD1; CDR3: CASSATGGADSPLHF; DNA: TGTGCCAGCAGCGCCACAGGGGGCGCGGATTCACCCCTCCACTTT
V: TRBV2; J: TRBJ1-1; size: -; D: -; CDR3: CASSAFGDPNTEAFF; DNA: TGTGCCAGCAGCGCCTTCGGAGACCCGAACACTGAAGCTTTCTTT
V: TRBV30; J: TRBJ2-1; size: -; D: TRBD2; CDR3: CAWRLAGENEQFF; DNA: TGCGCCTGGAGACTAGCGGGAGAAAATGAGCAGTTCTTC
V: TRBV7-9; J: TRBJ2-1; size: -; D: TRBD1; CDR3: CASANPREGGSGNEQFF; DNA: TGTGCCAGCGCTAACCCCCGGGAAGGGGGCAGTGGCAATGAGCAGTTCTTC
V: TRBV6-5; J: TRBJ1-2; size: -; D: TRBD1; CDR3: CASTSTGGVFGYTF; DNA: TGTGCCAGCACCTCGACAGGGGGAGTCTTTGGCTACACCTTC
V: TRBV5-3; J: TRBJ2-7; size: -; D: TRBD2; CDR3: CARSPIAGDSYEQYF; DNA: TGTGCCAGAAGCCCCATAGCGGGGGATTCCTACGAGCAGTACTTC
V: TRBV30; J: TRBJ1-5; size: once; D: -; CDR3: CAWSVSSNQPQHF; DNA: TGTGCCTGGAGTGTCAGTAGCAATCAGCCCCAGCATTTT
V: TRBV5-4; J: TRBJ2-5; size: -; D: TRBD1; CDR3: CASSLQGASGETQYF; DNA: TGTGCCAGCAGCCTTCAGGGGGCAAGTGGGGAGACCCAGTACTTC
V: TRBV14; J: TRBJ2-3; size: -; D: -; CDR3: CASSQERTVFLDTQYF; DNA: TGTGCCAGCAGCCAAGAACGGACTGTTTTCCTAGATACGCAGTATTTT
V: TRBV7-3; J: TRBJ2-1; size: -; D: TRBD2; CDR3: CASSLLAGGFNEQFF; DNA: TGTGCCAGCAGCTTACTAGCGGGAGGGTTCAATGAGCAGTTCTTC
V: TRBV5-8; J: TRBJ1-2; size: -; D: TRBD1; CDR3: CASSFRTGGLRGYGYTF; DNA: TGTGCCAGCAGCTTTAGAACAGGGGGCTTACGGGGGTATGGCTACACCTTC
V: TRBV24-1; J: TRBJ2-7; size: -; D: -; CDR3: CATSDGGTYEQYF; DNA: TGTGCCACCAGTGATGGGGGCACCTACGAGCAGTACTTC
V: TRBV3-1/TRBV3-2; J: TRBJ2-1; size: once; D: -; CDR3: CASRQRGGSEQFF; DNA: TGTGCCAGCAGACAACGAGGGGGTAGTGAGCAGTTCTTC
V: TRBV11-1; J: TRBJ2-4; size: -; D: TRBD2; CDR3: CASSEFSGRAKNIQYF; DNA: TGTGCCAGCAGCGAATTTAGCGGGAGGGCCAAAAACATTCAGTACTTC
V: TRBV7-9; J: TRBJ1-2; size: -; D: TRBD1; CDR3: CASSAGTGGAEGYTF; DNA: TGTGCCAGCAGCGCGGGGACAGGGGGCGCGGAGGGCTACACCTTC
V: TRBV5-5; J: TRBJ2-1; size: -; D: TRBD2; CDR3: CASSLGLAGGINEQFF; DNA: TGTGCCAGCAGCTTGGGGCTAGCGGGGGGAATCAATGAGCAGTTCTTC
V: TRBV7-9; J: TRBJ2-5; size: -; D: -; CDR3: CASSFERGRETQYF; DNA: TGTGCCAGCAGCTTTGAACGGGGTCGGGAGACCCAGTACTTC
V: TRBV27; J: TRBJ1-1; size: -; D: TRBD1; CDR3: CASSLSGGTMNTEAFF; DNA: TGTGCCAGCAGTTTATCAGGGGGCACCATGAACACTGAAGCTTTCTTT
V: TRBV5-4; J: TRBJ2-7; size: -; D: TRBD2; CDR3: CASSSGTMDYEQYF; DNA: TGTGCCAGCAGCTCCGGGACTATGGACTACGAGCAGTACTTC
V: TRBV18; J: TRBJ2-7; size: -; D: -; CDR3: CASSGQGYEQYF; DNA: TGTGCCAGCTCAGGGCAGGGTTACGAGCAGTACTTC